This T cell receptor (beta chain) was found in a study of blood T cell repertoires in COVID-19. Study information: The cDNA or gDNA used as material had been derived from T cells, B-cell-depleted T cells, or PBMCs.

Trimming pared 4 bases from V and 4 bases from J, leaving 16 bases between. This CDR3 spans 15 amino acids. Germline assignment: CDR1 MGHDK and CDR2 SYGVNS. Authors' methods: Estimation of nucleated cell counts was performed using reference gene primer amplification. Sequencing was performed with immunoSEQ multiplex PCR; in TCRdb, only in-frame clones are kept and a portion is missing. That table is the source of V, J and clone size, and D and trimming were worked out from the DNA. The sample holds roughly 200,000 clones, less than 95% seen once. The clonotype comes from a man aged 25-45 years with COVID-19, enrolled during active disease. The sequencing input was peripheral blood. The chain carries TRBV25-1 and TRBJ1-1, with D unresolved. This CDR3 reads CASSGTFDLATEAFF. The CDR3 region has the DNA TGTGCCAGCAGTGGAACCTTTGACCTAGCCACTGAAGCTTTCTTT.